This TCR beta chain was retrieved from a study of blood T cell repertoires in COVID-19. This CDR3 contains 15 residues. CDR1 is KGHSH, CDR2 LQKENI, per germline. V was pared by 3 bases and J by 0 bases, with 12 bases between. Only in-frame clones appear in the TCRdb table, and some are missing; sequencing was by immunoSEQ multiplex PCR. The table records tens of thousands of clones, 70% to 85% of them present only once. Sequenced input: peripheral blood. The sequence derives from a man older than 75 with COVID-19, enrolled during active disease. The gene calls are TRBV18 and TRBJ2-7, with a possible D match to TRBD2 (6 bases). CDR3 sequence reads: CASSPNPGVSYEQYV. The CDR3 nucleotides are TGTGCCAGCTCACCGAATCCGGGGGTCTCCTACGAGCAGTACGTC.